Listed below are T cell receptor beta chains from one sample, sequenced in a study of CD8+ T cells in alopecia areata. The protocol was immunoSEQ multiplex PCR, while the TCRdb copy is restricted to in-frame clones and leaves out a portion. The sample carries more than 90,000 clones, around 60% recorded once. The material was CD8+ T cells sorted from blood, obtained at week 4, from a patient treated with tofacitinib. The receptors derive from a human donor with alopecia areata. Each CDR3 is given with its conserved first and last residue. The order of the fields is CDR3 protein, CDR3 DNA, clone size, CDR3 length, V gene, J gene, D gene. D genes are given only for firm matches. Size is omitted from some rows. Given values are once, few, many or a class for expanded clones.

CASGLVREEDEQYF	TGTGCTAGTGGTTTGGTACGGGAAGAAGACGAGCAGTACTTC	.	14	TRBV12-5	TRBJ2-7	.
CAWSVLGPGYTF	TGTGCCTGGAGTGTACTGGGGCCCGGCTACACCTTC	.	12	TRBV30	TRBJ1-2	.
CASSYDRGDYGYTF	TGTGCCAGCAGCTATGACAGGGGAGACTATGGCTACACCTTC	once	14	TRBV7-9	TRBJ1-2	TRBD1
CASSRAAGGNEQFF	TGTGCCAGCAGCCGTGCGGCGGGAGGCAATGAGCAGTTCTTC	.	14	TRBV11-2	TRBJ2-1	TRBD2
CASSYQGPYSNQPQHF	TGTGCCAGCAGTTACCAGGGCCCCTACAGCAATCAGCCCCAGCATTTT	.	16	TRBV6-5	TRBJ1-5	.
CAWSTGVGTDTQYF	TGTGCCTGGAGTACGGGAGTGGGCACAGATACGCAGTATTTT	.	14	TRBV30	TRBJ2-3	.
CASSLVPDTQYF	TGTGCCAGCAGCTTAGTCCCAGATACGCAGTATTTT	.	12	TRBV11-2	TRBJ2-3	.
CASSSAGQAYEQYF	TGTGCCAGCAGTTCCGCGGGACAGGCCTACGAGCAGTACTTC	.	14	TRBV27	TRBJ2-7	TRBD1
CSFRGFSNADTQYF	TGCAGCTTCCGGGGGTTTAGCAACGCAGATACGCAGTATTTT	few	14	TRBV29-1	TRBJ2-3	.
CASSFLGNGYTF	TGTGCCAGCAGCTTCCTAGGGAACGGCTACACCTTC	.	12	TRBV7-9	TRBJ1-2	.
CASSLSPATNEKLFF	TGTGCCAGCAGTCTGAGCCCAGCAACTAATGAAAAACTGTTTTTT	.	15	TRBV6-5	TRBJ1-4	.
CASSQDILPGVNYGYTF	TGCGCCAGCAGCCAAGATATACTTCCAGGGGTGAACTATGGCTACACCTTC	once	17	TRBV4-3	TRBJ1-2	.
CASSQKPILLDQETQYF	TGTGCCAGCAGTCAGAAGCCCATCCTTTTAGACCAAGAGACCCAGTACTTC	once	17	TRBV7-9	TRBJ2-5	.
CASSETDTQYF	TGTGCCAGCAGTGAAACAGATACGCAGTATTTT	few	11	TRBV2	TRBJ2-3	.
CASSLAGLGTEAFF	TGCGCCAGCAGCTTGGCCGGTTTGGGGACTGAAGCTTTCTTT	.	14	TRBV5-1	TRBJ1-1	.
CAISEALAGASTDTQYF	TGTGCCATCAGTGAGGCCCTAGCGGGAGCAAGCACAGATACGCAGTATTTT	.	17	TRBV10-3	TRBJ2-3	TRBD2
CASSIWPNEQFF	TGTGCCAGTAGTATCTGGCCCAATGAGCAGTTCTTC	.	12	TRBV19	TRBJ2-1	.
CASSPNVGGAGEEQYF	TGTGCCAGCAGTCCTAATGTCGGGGGCGCGGGGGAGGAGCAGTACTTC	.	16	TRBV27	TRBJ2-7	.
CASRPDGQETQYF	TGTGCCAGCAGGCCAGACGGACAAGAGACCCAGTACTTC	.	13	TRBV7-3	TRBJ2-5	.
CASGRGLNTEAFF	TGTGCCAGCGGTAGGGGACTAAACACTGAAGCTTTCTTT	many	13	TRBV2	TRBJ1-1	.
CASSLPSGQQYF	TGTGCCAGCAGCCTCCCCTCTGGACAGCAGTACTTC	.	12	TRBV7-9	TRBJ2-7	.
CASSYTGANVLTF	TGTGCCAGCAGTTATACTGGGGCCAACGTCCTGACTTTC	.	13	TRBV27	TRBJ2-6	.
CSVEPHEAFF	TGCAGCGTTGAACCTCATGAAGCTTTCTTT	.	10	TRBV29-1	TRBJ1-1	.
CASSIKGGLYNEQFF	TGTGCCAGTAGTATTAAAGGGGGTCTATACAATGAGCAGTTCTTC	.	15	TRBV19	TRBJ2-1	.
CSVVTQETQYF	TGCAGCGTTGTCACCCAAGAGACCCAGTACTTC	few	11	TRBV29-1	TRBJ2-5	.
CASSLGTNTEAFF	TGTGCCAGCAGCCTTGGTACGAACACTGAAGCTTTCTTT	.	13	TRBV11-2	TRBJ1-1	.
CASSTGTVGNTIYF	TGTGCCAGTAGTACCGGGACAGTGGGAAACACCATATATTTT	few	14	TRBV19	TRBJ1-3	TRBD1
CASSLSGGPYEQYF	TGTGCCAGCAGTTTATCGGGGGGGCCCTACGAGCAGTACTTC	.	14	TRBV27	TRBJ2-7	.
CASSQALQSLSYEQYF	TGCGCCAGCAGCCAAGCATTACAGAGTCTCTCCTACGAGCAGTACTTC	few	16	TRBV4-1	TRBJ2-7	.
CASSLLAEQETQYF	TGTGCCAGCAGCTTACTGGCGGAGCAAGAGACCCAGTACTTC	.	14	TRBV7-9	TRBJ2-5	.
CASSLEMVGDTEAFF	TGTGCCAGCAGCTTGGAGATGGTGGGTGACACTGAAGCTTTCTTT	.	15	TRBV5-6	TRBJ1-1	.
CASSLDGTGGDGYTF	TGCGCCAGCAGCTTGGACGGCACAGGGGGCGACGGCTACACCTTC	.	15	TRBV5-1	TRBJ1-2	TRBD1
CASSPHRGTSYEQYF	TGCGCCAGCAGCCCACACCGAGGAACATCCTACGAGCAGTACTTC	.	15	TRBV4-3	TRBJ2-7	.